A single sample gave rise to the 7 T cell receptor beta chains below, sequenced in a study of T cell responses to AZD1222 COVID-19 vaccine. Sequencing used immunoSEQ multiplex PCR; TCRdb keeps in-frame clones, though not all of them. The profile shows nearly 95,000 clones, around 91% of them singletons. The material sequenced was peripheral blood, taken on day 0 of AZD1222 vaccination. These receptors all stem from an adult in good health.

The J gene is TRBJ2-7, the V gene TRBV19, with D perhaps TRBD1 (5 bases). Germline V gives CDR1 LNHDA, CDR2 SQIVND (reference sequence). V was shortened by 4 bases and J by 2 bases, with 15 bases between the two germline ends. The CDR3 loop spans 15 amino acids. As DNA, the CDR3 is TGTGCCAGTAGTACCTCGCAGGGCCCGCCCTACGAGCAGTACTTC. It is translated as CASSTSQGPPYEQYF.

CDR3 bases: TGTGCCAGCAGCCCGGGGACGAGATTCAATGAGCAGTTCTTC. Its protein product is CASSPGTRFNEQFF. The chain joins TRBV7-2 to TRBJ2-1, with D possibly being TRBD1 or TRBD2 (5 bases each). This CDR3 has 14 residues. The V and J ends lost 5 bases and 6 bases respectively, with 14 bases between them. Germline V gene data show CDR1 as SGHTA and CDR2 as FQGNSA.

J is TRBJ2-3 and V is TRBV4-1, with D perhaps matching TRBD2 (6 bases). The CDR3 length is 17 residues. Trimming removed 3 bases at V and 5 bases at J, with 21 bases between. The germline gives CDR1 MGHRA, CDR2 YSYEKL. DNA for the CDR3: TGCGCCAGCAGCCACTTGGGATTGAGGGACTCCAAAGATACGCAGTATTTT. It translates to CASSHLGLRDSKDTQYF.

The chain combines TRBV6-2 or TRBV6-3 with TRBJ1-2; D uncertain. The CDR3 sequence is 13 residues long. Trimming shortened V by 4 bases and J by 4 bases, and 10 bases separated the two germline ends. Germline V CDR1 and CDR2: MNHEY, SVGEGT. CDR3 sequence (DNA): TGTGCCAGCAGTTCCTTATCGGGCTATGGCTACACCTTC. Protein: CASSSLSGYGYTF.

The J gene is TRBJ1-4, the V gene TRBV19; 9 bases fit TRBD1. Germline-derived CDR1 and CDR2 are LNHDA and SQIVND (reference sequence). V was pared by 6 bases and J by 3 bases, with 8 bases of the junction left unmatched. This CDR3 is built from 16 residues. The CDR3 loop is CASRTGTGLSNEKLFF. In nucleotides, the CDR3 is TGTGCCAGTAGGACCGGGACAGGGCTATCTAATGAAAAACTGTTTTTT.

CDR3 bases: TGTGCTAGTGGTTTGGTACAGGGGGGGCAAGAGACCCAGTACTTC. Protein product: CASGLVQGGQETQYF. This sequence joins TRBV12-5 and TRBJ2-5; tentatively, D is TRBD1 (8 bases). CDR1 is LGHNT and CDR2 is FRNRAP in the germline V gene. Trimming shortened V by 0 bases and J by 2 bases, and 10 bases separated the two germline ends. The CDR3 has 15 amino acids.

V is TRBV16 and J is TRBJ1-5, with 7 bases matching TRBD1. J gave up 1 base and V 4 bases, and 13 bases lay outside the gene matches. CDR1 is KGHSY and CDR2 is FQNENV in the germline V gene. The CDR3 is 18 residues long. In nucleotides, the CDR3 is TGTGCCAGCAGCCCGAACAACAGGGGCGTAGGAAGCAATCAGCCCCAGCATTTT. Translating gives CASSPNNRGVGSNQPQHF. Using reference TRBV16 and TRBJ1-5 for the parts outside the CDR3, the full variable domain is GEEVAQTPKHLVRGEGQKAKLYCAPIKGHSYVFWYQQVLKNEFKFLISFQNENVFDETGMPKERFSAKCLPNSPCSLEIQATKLEDSAVYFCASSPNNRGVGSNQPQHFGDGTRLSIL.